A single sample is the source of the 30 T cell receptor beta chains below, sequenced in a study of human T cells and chemical hapten exposure. MiXCR was run by TCRdb on the RACE reads, yielding one entry per CDR3 protein. The sample includes 62,000 or so distinct CDR3 sequences, about 10% seen only once; the top ten take about 5.2%. Time point described: pre-sensitization, week 0. Treatment defined: therapeutic diphenylcyclopropenone sensitization with weekly scalp DPC. The specimen was whole blood, collected in connection with sensitization to the hapten diphenylcyclopropenone (DPC). The receptors derive from a woman in her fifties or sixties with alopecia areata. Some clones in this sample may be carry-over from other donors' samples.

This clonotype appeared many times. The chain is built from TRBV20-1 and TRBJ2-5, with D perhaps TRBD2 (6 bases). Germline values: CDR1 DFQATT, CDR2 SNEGSKA (reference sequence). This CDR3 is built from 12 residues. Trimming pared 6 bases from V and 4 bases from J, leaving 12 bases between. The CDR3 DNA sequence: TGCAGTGCCCCGGTCGGGGGAGAGACCCAGTACTTC. Protein product: CSAPVGGETQYF.

This clonotype was observed at least ten times. The rearrangement links TRBV21-1 to TRBJ2-7; TRBD2 is the table's D call, not checked against the DNA. TRBV21-1 is a pseudogene locus. The CDR3 contains 14 residues. This CDR3 is CASSKRRGTYEQYF. In DNA, the CDR3 is TGTGCCAGCAGCAAACGTCGCGGGACCTACGAGCAGTACTTC.

CDR3 sequence: CAISERDNEQFF. CDR3 nucleotide sequence: TGTGCCATCAGTGAAAGGGACAATGAGCAGTTCTTC. The V call is TRBV10-3, the J call TRBJ2-1; D unresolved. From germline, CDR1 is ENHRY and CDR2 SYGVKD. The V end lost 3 bases, the J end lost 5 bases, and 5 bases lay between the germline ends. The CDR3 is 12 amino acids.

In its sample, this clonotype was seen many times. The genes are TRBV29-1 and TRBJ1-5; D perhaps matches TRBD1 (6 bases). From germline, CDR1 is SQVTM and CDR2 ANQGSEA. V was pared by 1 base and J by 2 bases, with 6 bases between. The length of the CDR3 is 13 residues. The CDR3 DNA reads as TGCAGCGTTGAAGGACAGGGCAATCAGCCCCAGCATTTT. It codes for CSVEGQGNQPQHF.

The chain employs TRBV18 and TRBJ2-1; a possible D gene is TRBD1 (6 bases). The CDR3 loop spans 14 amino acids. Germline CDR1 KGHSH, CDR2 LQKENI. Trimming shortened V by 5 bases and J by 2 bases, and 10 bases separated the two germline ends. The CDR3 DNA reads as TGTGCCAGCTCATCCGGGACACCCTACAATGAGCAGTTCTTC. It encodes CASSSGTPYNEQFF. The full variable domain, in which reference TRBV18 and TRBJ2-1 provide the parts outside the CDR3, is NAGVMQNPRHLVRRRGQEARLRCSPMKGHSHVYWYRQLPEEGLKFMVYLQKENIIDESGMPKERFSAEFPKEGPSILRIQQVVRGDSAAYFCASSSGTPYNEQFFGPGTRLTVL.

At least ten counts were recorded for this clonotype. This CDR3 is CSGLNGDVTFEAFF. CDR3 sequence (DNA): TGCAGTGGCTTAAACGGGGACGTCACTTTTGAAGCTTTCTTT. The chain couples TRBV20-1 to TRBJ1-1; perhaps TRBD1 as D (5 bases). The CDR3 has 14 residues. V was pared by 7 bases and J by 7 bases, with 22 bases between. CDR1 is DFQATT and CDR2 is SNEGSKA in the germline V gene (reference sequence).

This clonotype was counted between two and nine times. The chain combines TRBV29-1 with TRBJ2-1; D unresolved. CDR3 size: 15 residues. Germline assignment: CDR1 SQVTM and CDR2 ANQGSEA. V dropped 0 bases and J dropped 0 bases, with 9 bases sitting between them. Written as DNA, the CDR3 is TGCAGCGTTGAAGAACCCTCCAGCTCCTACAATGAGCAGTTCTTC. Translation: CSVEEPSSSYNEQFF.

This clonotype has ten or more counts. The chain joins TRBV11-3 to TRBJ2-6; D is unresolved. Germline V lookup: CDR1 SGHNT, CDR2 YENEEA. Trimming stripped 1 base from V and 4 bases from J, with 8 bases between. This CDR3 comprises 15 residues. The CDR3 protein is CASSLGGSGANVLTF. The CDR3 DNA sequence: TGTGCCAGCAGCTTAGGGGGTAGCGGGGCCAACGTCCTGACTTTC. Drawing the rest from reference TRBV11-3 and TRBJ2-6, the complete variable domain is EAGVVQSPRYKIIEKKQPVAFWCNPISGHNTLYWYLQNLGQGPELLIRYENEEAVDDSQLPKDRFSAERLKGVDSTLKIQPAELGDSAVYLCASSLGGSGANVLTFGAGSRLTVL.

This clonotype was counted at least ten times. This chain connects TRBV7-2 to TRBJ2-1; D assignment may be TRBD1 or TRBD2 (5 bases each). Germline values: CDR1 SGHTA, CDR2 FQGNSA. The germline V and J ends were trimmed by 1 base and 6 bases, with 10 bases remaining between them. CDR3 length: 14 amino acids. The CDR3 reads CASSLGLGGNEQFF. CDR3 bases: TGTGCCAGCAGCTTAGGTCTTGGGGGCAATGAGCAGTTCTTC.

The chain joins TRBV4-2 to TRBJ2-1, with TRBD2 identical over 10 bases. Germline CDR1 and CDR2: LGHNA and YNFKEQ. V shed 0 bases and J 5 bases; nucleotides not matched to a gene: 4. This CDR3 is 16 amino acids long. The CDR3 nucleotides read TGTGCCAGCAGCCAAGAACCAGGACTAGCGGACAATGAGCAGTTCTTC. Its protein product is CASSQEPGLADNEQFF.

This clonotype was counted many times. V usage is TRBV6-2 or TRBV6-3 and J usage is TRBJ2-1; the D is unclear. Trimming removed 6 bases from V and 7 bases from J, with 16 bases in between. CDR3 length: 14 residues. Germline CDR1 MNHEY, CDR2 SVGEGT. The CDR3 loop reads CASSPHAPPNEQFF. CDR3 DNA: TGTGCCAGCAGCCCCCATGCCCCTCCTAATGAGCAGTTCTTC.

There are a few counts of this clonotype. The V call is TRBV18, the J call TRBJ2-5, with a weak D call TRBD1 (6 bases). The CDR3 is made up of 15 amino acids. The V and J ends lost 3 bases and 2 bases respectively, with 13 bases between them. CDR1 and CDR2 from the germline V gene are KGHSH and LQKENI. This chain's CDR3 is CASSPSPGQQETQYF. CDR3 coding DNA: TGTGCCAGCTCACCGTCACCGGGACAACAAGAGACCCAGTACTTC.

This clonotype was observed a handful of times. The chain has TRBV13 and TRBJ2-7; TRBD1 matches 11 bases. The V gene end was trimmed by 5 bases and the J gene end by 2 bases; junction bases not matched to a gene: 5. The CDR3 totals 15 residues. The germline gives CDR1 PRHDT, CDR2 FYEKMQ (reference sequence). The CDR3 region is CASSQPGQGAYEQYF. The CDR3 nucleotides read TGTGCCAGCAGCCAACCGGGACAGGGGGCCTACGAGCAGTACTTC.

This clonotype appeared many times. The rearrangement uses TRBV29-1 and TRBJ2-1; D remains ambiguous. The germline gives CDR1 SQVTM, CDR2 ANQGSEA. The ends were cut back, 0 bases at V and 9 bases at J, with 9 bases in the middle. The CDR3 totals 12 residues. Here the CDR3 reads CSVEDLAIEQFF. The CDR3 DNA reads TGCAGCGTTGAAGATCTTGCAATTGAGCAGTTCTTC.

This clonotype has more than one count but fewer than ten. The V gene is TRBV6-2 or TRBV6-3, the J gene TRBJ1-1, with 8 bases aligning to TRBD1. The CDR3 is made up of 16 amino acids. CDR1 is MNHEY and CDR2 is SVGEGT in the germline V gene. V shed 5 bases, J shed 0 bases, and the junction held 8 bases outside the gene matches. The CDR3 DNA sequence: TGTGCCAGCAGTAGAAGACAGGGGTCGATGAACACTGAAGCTTTCTTT. It is translated as CASSRRQGSMNTEAFF.

The chain uses TRBV28 and TRBJ2-4; 9 bases match TRBD1. This CDR3 is 13 amino acids long. CDR1 is MDHEN and CDR2 is SYDVKM in the germline V gene. J gave up 6 bases and V 4 bases, and 1 base lay outside the gene matches. In DNA, the CDR3 is TGTGCCAGCAGTTACAGGGGGCGAAACATTCAGTACTTC. It specifies CASSYRGRNIQYF.

The chain joins TRBV6-2 or TRBV6-3 to TRBJ1-6; D is unresolved. CDR1 MNHEY and CDR2 SVGEGT come from the germline V gene. The CDR3 is made up of 15 amino acids. The V and J ends lost 2 bases and 7 bases respectively, with 12 bases between them. The CDR3 loop is CASSYGWQKNSPLHF. The CDR3, as DNA: TGTGCCAGCAGTTACGGTTGGCAGAAAAATTCACCCCTCCACTTT.

This clonotype was counted at least ten times. The chain joins TRBV7-2 to TRBJ1-5, with D possibly being TRBD1 (6 bases). Germline V gives CDR1 SGHTA, CDR2 FQGNSA. V was shortened by 5 bases and J by 2 bases, with 16 bases between the two germline ends. This CDR3 region has 16 residues. This chain's CDR3 is CASSQRAGAGNQPQHF. CDR3 DNA sequence: TGTGCCAGCAGCCAGAGGGCGGGGGCCGGCAATCAGCCCCAGCATTTT. Using reference TRBV7-2 and TRBJ1-5 for the parts outside the CDR3, the full variable domain is GAGVSQSPSNKVTEKGKDVELRCDPISGHTALYWYRQSLGQGLEFLIYFQGNSAPDKSGLPSDRFSAERTGGSVSTLTIQRTQQEDSAVYLCASSQRAGAGNQPQHFGDGTRLSIL.

The CDR3 bases are TGCGCCAGCAGCCAAGGCAGGGCATACGAGCAGTACTTC. It specifies CASSQGRAYEQYF. J is TRBJ2-7 and V is TRBV4-3, with D perhaps TRBD1 (5 bases). CDR3 length: 13 amino acids. The V end was cut by 1 base, the J end by 4 bases, with 8 bases between. Germline V gene lookup returns CDR1 LGHNA and CDR2 YSLEER.

The chain recombines TRBV6-4 with TRBJ2-1; no firm D call. Germline V CDR1 and CDR2: MRHNA, SNTAGT. The V gene lost 6 bases and the J gene lost 7 bases, with 19 bases spanning the gap. CDR3 length: 15 residues. Here the CDR3 DNA reads TGTGCCAGCAGGAAAGATATCTTGACAACTAATGAGCAGTTCTTC. It specifies CASRKDILTTNEQFF.

In its sample, this clonotype was seen many times. The chain joins TRBV27 to TRBJ1-2; 10 bases agree with TRBD1. Trimming at V came to 5 bases and at J to 2 bases, leaving 14 bases not matched to a gene. The CDR3 contains 18 residues. Germline CDR1 and CDR2: MNHEY and SMNVEV (reference sequence). The CDR3 is CASSPRPGTGAGNYGYTF. The CDR3 DNA follows: TGTGCCAGCAGTCCCAGGCCCGGGACAGGGGCCGGCAACTATGGCTACACCTTC.

The gene calls are TRBV28 and TRBJ1-5; no clear D gene. CDR1 and CDR2 (germline): MDHEN, SYDVKM. The germline V and J ends were trimmed by 5 bases and 7 bases, with 9 bases remaining between them. The CDR3 sequence is 12 residues long. CDR3 sequence reads: CASSLLVQPQHF. CDR3 in DNA: TGTGCCAGCAGTCTCCTAGTCCAGCCCCAGCATTTT.

The chain has TRBV20-1 and TRBJ1-1; a possible D gene is TRBD1 (5 bases). Germline CDR1 is DFQATT and CDR2 is SNEGSKA (reference sequence). This CDR3 region has 14 residues. The V end lost 3 bases, the J end lost 0 bases, and 11 bases lay between the germline ends. As DNA, the CDR3 is TGCAGTGCTAGGGAAGTCAGGGTGAACACTGAAGCTTTCTTT. Translating gives CSAREVRVNTEAFF.

This clonotype has more than one count but fewer than ten. V gene TRBV30 combines with J gene TRBJ2-1; no definite D call. Germline CDR1 is GTSNPN and CDR2 is SVGIG (reference sequence). CDR3 length equals 18 residues. With 0 bases removed from V and 0 bases from J, the gap between germline ends came to 18 bases. The CDR3 sequence: CAWSVVGDGVYSYNEQFF. DNA for the CDR3: TGTGCCTGGAGTGTCGTGGGCGACGGAGTATACTCCTACAATGAGCAGTTCTTC.

The chain couples TRBV3-1 to TRBJ2-4, with a possible D match to TRBD1 (6 bases). Per germline, CDR1 LGHDT and CDR2 YNNKEL (reference sequence). The CDR3 length is 15 residues. Between the trimmed V and J ends, which lost 8 bases and 0 bases, there was a span of 14 bases. The CDR3 sequence is CASQDREAAKNIQYF. CDR3 coding DNA: TGTGCCAGCCAGGACAGAGAAGCAGCCAAAAACATTCAGTACTTC.

The rearrangement links TRBV7-2 to TRBJ2-7, with D perhaps matching TRBD1 (6 bases). Germline V lookup: CDR1 SGHTA, CDR2 FQGNSA. Trimming took off 4 bases at V and 3 bases at J, with 13 bases between the two ends. The CDR3 runs to 14 residues. The CDR3 DNA follows: TGTGCCAGCAGCTCGTCCCGGGACATCTACGAGCAGTACTTC. Protein: CASSSSRDIYEQYF.

This clonotype was seen more than once but under ten times. The rearrangement joins TRBV7-2 to TRBJ2-7; 12 bases are a match to TRBD2. The germline V gene has CDR1 SGHTA and CDR2 FQGNSA. V was clipped by 6 bases and J by 0 bases; unmatched bases: 9. The CDR3 runs to 17 residues. The CDR3 loop is CASSRTSGGTLSYEQYF. CDR3 DNA: TGTGCCAGCAGTCGAACTAGCGGGGGGACCCTCTCCTACGAGCAGTACTTC.

This clonotype was counted at least ten times. The J gene is TRBJ1-3, the V gene TRBV4-2; D may be TRBD1 (5 bases). V was clipped by 2 bases and J by 0 bases, with 11 bases between them. The germline CDR1 and CDR2 sequences are LGHNA and YNFKEQ. This CDR3 region has 16 residues. CDR3 protein: CASSQITGTSGNTIYF. CDR3 bases: TGTGCCAGCAGCCAAATTACAGGTACCTCTGGAAACACCATATATTTT.

The chain links TRBV9 to TRBJ2-3; D call uncertain. Per the germline V gene, CDR1 is SGDLS and CDR2 is YYNGEE. Trimming stripped 0 bases from V and 4 bases from J, with 6 bases between. This CDR3 contains 13 residues. The CDR3 coding sequence is TGTGCCAGCAGCGTAGCTTTGTCAGATACGCAGTATTTT. Translation gives CASSVALSDTQYF.

There are many counts of this clonotype. The V call is TRBV6-4, the J call TRBJ2-7, with a tentative D call TRBD2 (5 bases). The germline CDR1 and CDR2 sequences are MRHNA and SNTAGT. Trimming left V 0 bases short and J 2 bases short, with 14 bases between. The CDR3 totals 16 residues. The CDR3 DNA sequence: TGTGCCAGCAGTGACTCCCGGGCCCCGAGGGCCTACGAGCAGTACTTC. The encoded protein is CASSDSRAPRAYEQYF.